The 19 T cell receptor beta chains listed next were all sequenced from one sample in a study of blood T cell repertoires in COVID-19. The data were produced by immunoSEQ multiplex PCR, yet TCRdb's version contains in-frame clones alone and is incomplete. The profile shows approximately 450,000 clones, about 89% of them singletons. The sequenced sample was peripheral blood. These receptors came from a woman between 25 and 40 years old with acute or convalescent COVID-19.

This clone was seen once. CDR3 sequence (DNA): TGTGCCAGCAACCCGAACAACAGGGGGAATCAGCCCCAGCATTTT. It codes for CASNPNNRGNQPQHF. The rearrangement joins TRBV2 to TRBJ1-5; 8 nucleotides match TRBD1. Germline-derived CDR1 and CDR2 are SNHLY and FYNNEI. CDR3 length: 15 residues. V lost 7 bases to trimming and J lost 4 bases; unmatched junction nucleotides: 9.

This chain connects TRBV7-8 to TRBJ2-1; TRBD2 aligns across 9 bases. The ends lost 6 bases at V and 7 bases at J; junction bases unmatched: 7. Germline values: CDR1 SGHVS, CDR2 FQNEAQ. The CDR3 is 14 amino acids. In nucleotides, the CDR3 is TGTGCCAGCAGAACAGCGGGGGGCCTGAATGAGCAGTTCTTC. Residues: CASRTAGGLNEQFF.

The chain carries TRBV9 and TRBJ2-1, with D possibly being TRBD1 (5 bases). V was trimmed by 7 bases and J by 0 bases, leaving 14 bases between them. The CDR3 extends over 15 amino acids. Germline CDR1 and CDR2: SGDLS and YYNGEE. The CDR3, as DNA: TGTGCCAGCGGAGACAGCCGTAGCTCCTACAATGAGCAGTTCTTC. Translated, it gives CASGDSRSSYNEQFF.

This chain connects TRBV29-1 to TRBJ1-2; 9 bases agree with TRBD1. Germline assignment: CDR1 SQVTM and CDR2 ANQGSEA. The CDR3 contains 16 residues. Trimming at V came to 5 bases and at J to 7 bases, leaving 17 bases not matched to a gene. CDR3 bases: TGCAGCGTTCTGAGCCTATACGCACAGGGGGCAGGTGGCTACACCTTC. As protein: CSVLSLYAQGAGGYTF. Full variable domain (remainder filled in from reference TRBV29-1 and TRBJ1-2): SAVISQKPSRDICQRGTSLTIQCQVDSQVTMMFWYRQQPGQSLTLIATANQGSEATYESGFVIDKFPISRPNLTFSTLTVSNMSPEDSSIYLCSVLSLYAQGAGGYTFGSGTRLTVV.

This chain connects TRBV27 to TRBJ1-5, with a possible D match to TRBD1 (6 bases). Trimming stripped 2 bases from V and 1 base from J, with 12 bases between. Germline assignment: CDR1 MNHEY and CDR2 SMNVEV (reference sequence). The CDR3 is 16 amino acids. Written as DNA, the CDR3 is TGTGCCAGCAGTTTAGTGGGGGCAAGGAGCAATCAGCCCCAGCATTTT. Translation gives CASSLVGARSNQPQHF.

The V gene is TRBV10-3, the J gene TRBJ2-7; possible D gene TRBD2, 6 bases. The ends were cut back, 6 bases at V and 2 bases at J, with 17 bases in the middle. The germline CDR1 and CDR2 sequences are ENHRY and SYGVKD. The CDR3 contains 15 residues. The CDR3 spells CAISAAGPKPYEQYF. CDR3 in DNA: TGTGCCATCAGCGCCGCGGGGCCGAAACCCTACGAGCAGTACTTC.

The chain combines TRBV21-1 with TRBJ2-7; no DNA check was done on the table's D call, TRBD1. TRBV21-1 counts as a pseudogene. This CDR3 is 11 amino acids long. The CDR3 DNA is TGTGCCAGCAGACAGGGCCGGGAGCAGTACTTC. Its protein product is CASRQGREQYF.

DNA of the CDR3: TGTGCCAGCAGCGACATCAGGCCGAACACCGGGGAGCTGTTTTTT. Protein sequence: CASSDIRPNTGELFF. The V call is TRBV7-2, the J call TRBJ2-2; D gene ambiguous. The CDR3 runs to 15 residues. Germline V gene sequence: CDR1 SGHTA, CDR2 FQGNSA. V lost 5 bases, J lost 0 bases, and 10 bases lay in between.

The CDR3 loop reads CASIRTGRPGGYTF. CDR3 in DNA: TGTGCCAGCATCAGGACAGGGAGGCCGGGAGGCTACACCTTC. The rearrangement joins TRBV4-2 to TRBJ1-2, with TRBD1 identical over 8 bases. The germline V gene has CDR1 LGHNA and CDR2 YNFKEQ. The CDR3 consists of 14 residues. Unmatched junction bases numbered 12, after V lost 7 bases and J lost 8 bases.

V and J are TRBV2 and TRBJ1-1, with 9 bases aligning to TRBD1. The length of the CDR3 is 15 residues. J gave up 0 bases and V 6 bases, and 5 bases lay outside the gene matches. CDR1 is SNHLY and CDR2 is FYNNEI in the germline V gene. The CDR3: CASRGRDRVNTEAFF. The CDR3 nucleotides read TGTGCCAGCAGAGGCCGGGACAGGGTGAACACTGAAGCTTTCTTT.

The chain links TRBV19 to TRBJ1-5; D may be TRBD1 (5 bases). The V gene lost 6 bases and the J gene lost 3 bases, with 12 bases spanning the gap. CDR1 is LNHDA, CDR2 SQIVND, per germline (reference sequence). The CDR3 consists of 14 residues. The CDR3 loop reads CASRTDRYNQPQHF. CDR3 DNA: TGTGCCAGTAGAACCGACAGATACAATCAGCCCCAGCATTTT.

In the case of this clone: The junction differs from germline at one of its ends, possibly a read error. The chain uses TRBV27 and TRBJ2-1; TRBD2 might be the D (7 bases). This CDR3 comprises 15 residues. CDR1 and CDR2 (germline): MNHEY, SMNVEV (reference sequence). The CDR3 protein is CASSSSRGLYTEQFF. In nucleotides, the CDR3 is TGTGCCAGCAGTTCATCGCGGGGGCTGTACACTGAGCAGTTCTTC.

CDR3 in DNA: TGTGCCAGCAGCTTGGGTGGGACAGCGAATGAAAAACTGTTTTTT. Protein product: CASSLGGTANEKLFF. The chain couples TRBV5-4 to TRBJ1-4, with TRBD1 matching 7 bases. This CDR3 region has 15 residues. The germline V gene encodes CDR1 SGHNT and CDR2 YYREEE (reference sequence). J lost 5 bases, V lost 0 bases, and 4 bases had no gene match.

The J gene is TRBJ1-1, the V gene TRBV19; 10 nucleotides align to TRBD1. Trimming removed 5 bases from V and 4 bases from J; junction bases left unmatched: 10. This CDR3 is 16 amino acids long. Per the germline V gene, CDR1 is LNHDA and CDR2 is SQIVND (reference sequence). CDR3 amino acids: CASSPRDRGPSTEAFF. The CDR3 DNA sequence: TGTGCCAGTAGTCCTCGGGACAGGGGTCCTAGCACTGAAGCTTTCTTT.

The chain carries TRBV4-2 and TRBJ2-7; possible D gene TRBD2, 6 bases. The germline V gene encodes CDR1 LGHNA and CDR2 YNFKEQ. Between the trimmed V and J ends, which lost 0 bases and 3 bases, there was a span of 15 bases. The CDR3 loop spans 16 amino acids. CDR3 amino acids: CASSQEREKWGYEQYF. Here the CDR3 DNA reads TGTGCCAGCAGCCAAGAACGGGAGAAGTGGGGCTACGAGCAGTACTTC.

This clone appeared a few times. The genes are TRBV28 and TRBJ1-2, with D perhaps TRBD1 (5 bases). The V gene's germline CDR1 is MDHEN and CDR2 SYDVKM. Deletions cut 7 bases from V and 3 bases from J, with 12 bases between. The CDR3 runs 13 residues. The CDR3 nucleotides are TGTGCCAGCAATGGGGGGACGGACTATGGCTACACCTTC. Amino acid sequence: CASNGGTDYGYTF.

The V and J genes are TRBV28 and TRBJ1-2, with 8 bases that match TRBD1. The CDR3 contains 14 residues. Unmatched junction bases numbered 8, after V lost 4 bases and J lost 7 bases. Germline CDR1 reads MDHEN; CDR2 reads SYDVKM. The CDR3 DNA reads TGTGCCAGCAGTTGGGGACAGGCGGCGGCTGGCTACACCTTC. Protein: CASSWGQAAAGYTF.

V is TRBV5-1 and J is TRBJ1-3; D may be TRBD1 (6 bases). The CDR3 extends over 16 amino acids. V shed 7 bases and J shed 0 bases, with 17 bases lying between them. Germline lookup yields CDR1 SGHRS and CDR2 YFSETQ. The CDR3 coding sequence is TGCGCCAGCTCGGGAGGGGGGCCTTACTCTGGAAACACCATATATTTT. This codes for CASSGGGPYSGNTIYF.

The V gene is TRBV29-1, the J gene TRBJ2-1, with 7 bases identical to TRBD1. Trimming removed 7 bases from V and 3 bases from J; junction bases left unmatched: 6. From germline, CDR1 is SQVTM and CDR2 ANQGSEA. This CDR3 region has 13 residues. CDR3 region: CSARDSLYNEQFF. The CDR3 DNA sequence: TGCAGCGCCCGGGACAGCCTCTACAATGAGCAGTTCTTC.